This T cell receptor (beta chain) was retrieved from a study of T cell repertoires in cytomegalovirus infection. This CDR3 region has 16 residues. V lost 1 base, J lost 0 bases, and 8 bases lay in between. Germline V lookup: CDR1 KGHDR, CDR2 SFDVKD. This clonotype was recorded a few times. TCRdb reanalysed the reads using MiXCR and keeps one entry per CDR3 protein. The table records 150,000 to 200,000 distinct CDR3 sequences, around 15% of them present only once. The chain uses TRBV24-1 and TRBJ2-2; D remains unclear. This TCR was sampled from a human donor in good health (CMV status not recorded). Some clones in this sample may be carry-over from other donors' samples. The specimen was PBMCs. CDR3 bases: TGTGCCACCAGTGATTTTGGCAGCTCGAACACCGGGGAGCTGTTTTTT. It specifies CATSDFGSSNTGELFF.